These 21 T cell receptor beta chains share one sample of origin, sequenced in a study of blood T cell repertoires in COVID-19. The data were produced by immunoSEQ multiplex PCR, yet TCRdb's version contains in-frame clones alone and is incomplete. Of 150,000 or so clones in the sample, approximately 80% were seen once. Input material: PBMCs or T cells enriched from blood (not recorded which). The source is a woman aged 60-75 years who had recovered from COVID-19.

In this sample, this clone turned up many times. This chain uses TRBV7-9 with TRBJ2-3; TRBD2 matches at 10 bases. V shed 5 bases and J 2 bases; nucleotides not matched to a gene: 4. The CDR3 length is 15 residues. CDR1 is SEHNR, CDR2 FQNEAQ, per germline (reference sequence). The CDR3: CASSILAGYTDTQYF. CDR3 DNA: TGTGCCAGCAGCATACTAGCGGGGTACACAGATACGCAGTATTTT.

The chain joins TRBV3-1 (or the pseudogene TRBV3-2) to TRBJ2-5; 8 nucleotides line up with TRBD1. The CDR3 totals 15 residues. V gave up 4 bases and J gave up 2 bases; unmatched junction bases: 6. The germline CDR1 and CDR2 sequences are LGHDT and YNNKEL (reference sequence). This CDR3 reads CASSPTGAFQETQYF. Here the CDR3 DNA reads TGTGCCAGCAGCCCGACAGGGGCCTTTCAAGAGACCCAGTACTTC.

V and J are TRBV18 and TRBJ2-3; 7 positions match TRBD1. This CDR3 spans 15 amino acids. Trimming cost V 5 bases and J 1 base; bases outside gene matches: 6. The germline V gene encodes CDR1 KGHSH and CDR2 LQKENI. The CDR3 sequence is CASSSTGLGTDTQYF. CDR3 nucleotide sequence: TGTGCCAGCTCATCGACAGGGCTGGGCACAGATACGCAGTATTTT.

The CDR3 sequence: CASSQVFSYRDPYGYTF. The CDR3 bases are TGTGCCAGCAGCCAAGTGTTCAGTTACAGGGACCCCTATGGCTACACCTTC. This sequence joins TRBV4-2 and TRBJ1-2; perhaps TRBD1 as D (6 bases). This CDR3 region has 17 residues. Germline CDR1 is LGHNA and CDR2 is YNFKEQ. The ends were cut back, 1 base at V and 4 bases at J, with 19 bases in the middle.

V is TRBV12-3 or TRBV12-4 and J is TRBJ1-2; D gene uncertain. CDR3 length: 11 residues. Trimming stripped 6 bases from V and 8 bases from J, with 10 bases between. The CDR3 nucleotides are TGTGCCAGCAGGCGGCAAGCCGGCTACACCTTC. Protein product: CASRRQAGYTF.

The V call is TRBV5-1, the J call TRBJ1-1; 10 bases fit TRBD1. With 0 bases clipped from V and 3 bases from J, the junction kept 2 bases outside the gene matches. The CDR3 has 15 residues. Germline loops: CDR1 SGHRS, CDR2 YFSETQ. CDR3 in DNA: TGCGCCAGCAGCTTGGTGGGGACAGGGGACACTGAAGCTTTCTTT. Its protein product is CASSLVGTGDTEAFF.

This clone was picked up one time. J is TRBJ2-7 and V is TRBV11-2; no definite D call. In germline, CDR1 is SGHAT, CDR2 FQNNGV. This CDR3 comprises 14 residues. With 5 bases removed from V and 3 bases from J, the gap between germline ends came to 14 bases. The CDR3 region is CASSPSLINYEQYF. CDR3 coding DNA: TGTGCCAGCAGCCCCAGTCTGATTAACTACGAGCAGTACTTC.

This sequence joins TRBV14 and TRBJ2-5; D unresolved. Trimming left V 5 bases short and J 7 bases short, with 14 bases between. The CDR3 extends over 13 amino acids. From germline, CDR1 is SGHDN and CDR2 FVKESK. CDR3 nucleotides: TGTGCCAGCAGCTTGAACCGACGCGGGACCCAGTACTTC. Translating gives CASSLNRRGTQYF.

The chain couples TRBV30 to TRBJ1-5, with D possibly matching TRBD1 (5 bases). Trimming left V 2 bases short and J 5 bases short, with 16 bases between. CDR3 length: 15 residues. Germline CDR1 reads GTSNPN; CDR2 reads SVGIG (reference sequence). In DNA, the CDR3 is TGTGCCTGGAGTCCCGACAGACAGCCCTATCAGCCCCAGCATTTT. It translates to CAWSPDRQPYQPQHF. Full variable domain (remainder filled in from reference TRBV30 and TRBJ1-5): SQTIHQWPATLVQPVGSPLSLECTVEGTSNPNLYWYRQAAGRGLQLLFYSVGIGQISSEVPQNLSASRPQDRQFILSSKKLLLSDSGFYLCAWSPDRQPYQPQHFGDGTRLSIL.

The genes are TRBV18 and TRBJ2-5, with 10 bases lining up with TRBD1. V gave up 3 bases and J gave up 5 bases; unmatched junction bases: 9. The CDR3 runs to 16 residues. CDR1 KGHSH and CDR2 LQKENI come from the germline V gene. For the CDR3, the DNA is TGTGCCAGCTCACCGTCGACAGGGGGCCGTATTGAGACCCAGTACTTC. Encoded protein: CASSPSTGGRIETQYF.

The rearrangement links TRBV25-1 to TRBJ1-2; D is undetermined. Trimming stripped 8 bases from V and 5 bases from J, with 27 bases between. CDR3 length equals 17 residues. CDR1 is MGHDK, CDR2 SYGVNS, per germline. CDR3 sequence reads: CASGVPGSRGSLYGYTF. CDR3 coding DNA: TGTGCCAGCGGGGTGCCGGGAAGTAGAGGGTCTTTATATGGCTACACCTTC.

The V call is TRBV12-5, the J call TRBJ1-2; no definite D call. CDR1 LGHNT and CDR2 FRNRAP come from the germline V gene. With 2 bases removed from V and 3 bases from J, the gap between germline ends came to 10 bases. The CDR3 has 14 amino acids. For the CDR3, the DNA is TGTGCTAGTGGTTTGAATTGGGCATACTATGGCTACACCTTC. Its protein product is CASGLNWAYYGYTF.

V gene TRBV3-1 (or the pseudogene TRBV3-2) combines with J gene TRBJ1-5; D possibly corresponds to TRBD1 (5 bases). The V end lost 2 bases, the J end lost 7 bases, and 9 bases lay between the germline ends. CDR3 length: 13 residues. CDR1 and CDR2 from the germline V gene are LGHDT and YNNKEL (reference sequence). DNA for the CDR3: TGTGCCAGCAGCCAACAGGGTTTCCAGCCCCAGCATTTT. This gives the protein CASSQQGFQPQHF.

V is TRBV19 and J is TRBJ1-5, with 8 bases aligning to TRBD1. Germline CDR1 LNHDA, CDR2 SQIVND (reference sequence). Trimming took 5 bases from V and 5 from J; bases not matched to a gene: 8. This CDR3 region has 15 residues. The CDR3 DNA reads TGTGCCAGTAGTTCACGGACAGGGTCGGATCAGCCCCAGCATTTT. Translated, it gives CASSSRTGSDQPQHF.

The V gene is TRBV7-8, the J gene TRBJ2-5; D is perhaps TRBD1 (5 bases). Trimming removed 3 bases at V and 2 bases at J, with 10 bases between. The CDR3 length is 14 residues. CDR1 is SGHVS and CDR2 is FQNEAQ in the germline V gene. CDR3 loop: CASSFPTAQETQYF. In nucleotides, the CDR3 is TGTGCCAGCAGCTTTCCGACAGCACAAGAGACCCAGTACTTC.

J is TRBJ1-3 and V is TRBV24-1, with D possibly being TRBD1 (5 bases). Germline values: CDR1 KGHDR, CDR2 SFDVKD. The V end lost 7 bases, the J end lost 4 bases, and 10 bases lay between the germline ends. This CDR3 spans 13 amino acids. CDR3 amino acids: CATSSRQGNTIYF. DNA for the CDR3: TGTGCCACCAGCTCAAGACAGGGAAACACCATATATTTT.

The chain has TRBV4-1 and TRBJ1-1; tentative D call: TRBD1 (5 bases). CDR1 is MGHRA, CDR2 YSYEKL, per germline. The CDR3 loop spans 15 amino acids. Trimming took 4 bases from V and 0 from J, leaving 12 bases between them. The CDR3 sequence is CASSLGGALNTEAFF. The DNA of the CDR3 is TGCGCCAGCAGCCTCGGAGGGGCCTTGAACACTGAAGCTTTCTTT.

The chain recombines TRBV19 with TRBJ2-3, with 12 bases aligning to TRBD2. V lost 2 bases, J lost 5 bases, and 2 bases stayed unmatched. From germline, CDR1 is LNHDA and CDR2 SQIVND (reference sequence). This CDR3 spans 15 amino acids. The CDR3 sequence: CASSILAGGGDTQYF. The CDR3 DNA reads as TGTGCCAGTAGTATACTAGCGGGAGGGGGAGATACGCAGTATTTT.

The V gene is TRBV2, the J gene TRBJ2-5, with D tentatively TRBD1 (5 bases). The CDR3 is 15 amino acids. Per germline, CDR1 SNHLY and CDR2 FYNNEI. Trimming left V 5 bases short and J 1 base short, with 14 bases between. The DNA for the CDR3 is TGTGCCAGCAGTTTACAGGCGCTCCTCCAAGAGACCCAGTACTTC. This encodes CASSLQALLQETQYF.

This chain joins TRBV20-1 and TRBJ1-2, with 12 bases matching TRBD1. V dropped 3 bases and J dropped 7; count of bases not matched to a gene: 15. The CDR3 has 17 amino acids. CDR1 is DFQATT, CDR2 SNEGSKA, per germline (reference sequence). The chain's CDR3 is CSASPQPGQGAGGGYTF. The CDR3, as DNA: TGCAGTGCTAGTCCACAACCGGGACAGGGGGCAGGTGGTGGCTACACCTTC.

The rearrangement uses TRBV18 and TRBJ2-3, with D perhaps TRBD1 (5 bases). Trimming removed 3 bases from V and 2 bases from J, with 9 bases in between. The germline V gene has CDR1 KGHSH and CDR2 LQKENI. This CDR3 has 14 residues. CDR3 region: CASSPQGHTDTQYF. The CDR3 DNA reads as TGTGCCAGCTCACCTCAAGGACACACAGATACGCAGTATTTT.